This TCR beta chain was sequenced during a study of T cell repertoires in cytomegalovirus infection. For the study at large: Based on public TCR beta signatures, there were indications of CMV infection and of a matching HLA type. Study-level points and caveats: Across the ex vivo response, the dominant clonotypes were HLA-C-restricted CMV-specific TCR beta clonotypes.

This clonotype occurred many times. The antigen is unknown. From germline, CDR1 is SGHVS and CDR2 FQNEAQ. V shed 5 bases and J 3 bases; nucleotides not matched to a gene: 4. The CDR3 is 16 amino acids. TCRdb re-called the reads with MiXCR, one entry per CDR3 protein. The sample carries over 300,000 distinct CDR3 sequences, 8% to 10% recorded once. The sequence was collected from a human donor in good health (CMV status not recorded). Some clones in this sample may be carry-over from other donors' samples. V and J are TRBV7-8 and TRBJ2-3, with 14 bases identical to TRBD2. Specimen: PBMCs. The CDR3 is CASSPRLAGGTDTQYF. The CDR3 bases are TGTGCCAGCAGCCCACGACTAGCGGGGGGGACAGATACGCAGTATTTT.